What follows are 13 T cell receptor beta chains derived from one specimen sequenced in a study of T-cell reconstitution after alpha-beta-depleted transplantation in children. Molecular barcoding with unique molecular identifiers was used for the TCRbeta library. TCRdb passed the PCR reads through MiXCR, listing each CDR3 protein once. The repertoire holds more than 450,000 distinct CDR3 sequences, around 16% seen once, with 3% to 4% in the top ten. Sequencing used PBMCs from the stem cell graft donor, obtained from the stem cell graft. The receptors derive from a human donor who donated a stem cell graft to a child with acute lymphoblastic leukemia.

This clonotype was seen only a few times. The rearrangement links TRBV30 to TRBJ2-7, with 8 bases that match TRBD1. With V trimmed by 8 bases and J by 4 bases, 10 bases remained unmatched. The V gene's germline CDR1 is GTSNPN and CDR2 SVGIG (reference sequence). The length of the CDR3 is 13 residues. The CDR3 loop reads CAGTSDRVYEQYF. In nucleotides, the CDR3 is TGTGCCGGTACCTCGGACAGGGTTTACGAGCAGTACTTC.

V usage is TRBV18 and J usage is TRBJ1-1, with TRBD1 matching 7 bases. Germline CDR1 KGHSH, CDR2 LQKENI. This CDR3 region has 13 residues. Trimming took 3 bases from V and 7 from J; bases not matched to a gene: 5. The CDR3 nucleotides are TGTGCCAGCTCACCCACAGGGGTTAGTGAAGCTTTCTTT. It specifies CASSPTGVSEAFF.

The chain joins TRBV3-1 to TRBJ2-7; weak D call: TRBD1 (5 bases). V lost 2 bases to trimming and J lost 6 bases, with 20 bases between them. Germline CDR1 reads LGHDT; CDR2 reads YNNKEL (reference sequence). The CDR3 is 16 amino acids. CDR3 sequence reads: CASSQFTAGFMAEQYF. The CDR3 DNA sequence: TGTGCCAGCAGCCAATTTACGGCAGGGTTCATGGCCGAGCAGTACTTC.

This chain connects TRBV5-5 to TRBJ2-5; TRBD2 matches 12 bases. The V segment lost 4 bases and the J segment 5 bases; nucleotides outside the gene matches: 9. The CDR3 is made up of 16 amino acids. Germline values: CDR1 SGHKS, CDR2 YYEKEE (reference sequence). Here the CDR3 reads CASSILAGGGEETQYF. The CDR3 DNA reads as TGTGCCAGCAGCATTCTAGCGGGAGGGGGAGAGGAGACCCAGTACTTC.

The rearrangement links TRBV10-2 to TRBJ2-1; a possible D gene is TRBD2 (6 bases). V gave up 6 bases and J gave up 3 bases, with 15 bases separating them. CDR1 is WSHSY and CDR2 is SAAADI in the germline V gene. The CDR3 contains 15 residues. CDR3 protein: CASRASGPLYNEQFF. CDR3 DNA sequence: TGCGCCAGCAGGGCAAGCGGGCCTCTCTACAATGAGCAGTTCTTC.

The rearrangement uses TRBV27 and TRBJ2-1; D might be TRBD1 (6 bases). The CDR3 extends over 16 amino acids. The germline V and J ends were trimmed by 3 bases and 7 bases, with 19 bases remaining between them. Per germline, CDR1 MNHEY and CDR2 SMNVEV (reference sequence). CDR3 sequence reads: CASSLGSGVRANEQFF. The CDR3 nucleotides read TGTGCCAGCAGTTTGGGATCAGGGGTCAGAGCGAATGAGCAGTTCTTC.

This sequence joins TRBV18 and TRBJ1-1; 9 bases agree with TRBD1. The CDR3 contains 16 residues. The junction had 9 bases not matched to a gene; V was cut back by 3 bases and J by 4 bases. Germline V gene sequence: CDR1 KGHSH, CDR2 LQKENI. In DNA form, the CDR3 reads TGTGCCAGCTCACCCCGATTACAGGGGGCCTTCACTGAAGCTTTCTTT. Residues: CASSPRLQGAFTEAFF.

The sample holds a few counts of this clonotype. CDR3 region: CASSQDGLAAATSTYNEQFF. CDR3 coding DNA: TGTGCCAGCAGCCAAGATGGACTAGCGGCAGCGACATCTACCTACAATGAGCAGTTCTTC. The gene calls are TRBV3-1 and TRBJ2-1; the match to TRBD2 covers 10 bases. V lost 0 bases and J lost 2; bases outside the gene matches: 13. Germline CDR1 is LGHDT and CDR2 is YNNKEL (reference sequence). CDR3 length: 20 amino acids.

The chain employs TRBV4-1 and TRBJ2-7, with 13 bases identical to TRBD2. This CDR3 comprises 16 residues. Per germline, CDR1 MGHRA and CDR2 YSYEKL. Trimming at V came to 0 bases and at J to 4 bases, leaving 3 bases not matched to a gene. This chain's CDR3 is CASSQDELAGGYEQYF. CDR3 nucleotides: TGCGCCAGCAGCCAAGACGAACTAGCGGGAGGGTACGAGCAGTACTTC.

The chain has TRBV5-1 and TRBJ2-7; D is unclear. The CDR3 is made up of 14 amino acids. Germline V gene sequence: CDR1 SGHRS, CDR2 YFSETQ. V was cut by 3 bases and J by 6 bases, with 16 bases left in between. In nucleotides, the CDR3 is TGCGCCAGCAGCTCGTTACAAATAAGGGCCGAGCAGTACTTC. Translation: CASSSLQIRAEQYF.

The gene calls are TRBV20-1 and TRBJ2-3; 13 nucleotides line up with TRBD2. The CDR3 loop spans 15 amino acids. The junction had 8 bases not matched to a gene; V was cut back by 5 bases and J by 6 bases. From germline, CDR1 is DFQATT and CDR2 SNEGSKA (reference sequence). CDR3 protein: CSARGLAGRIDTQYF. As DNA, the CDR3 is TGCAGTGCTCGGGGACTAGCGGGAAGAATTGATACGCAGTATTTT.

This clonotype was counted ten times or more. This chain uses TRBV3-1 with TRBJ2-7, with 7 bases aligning to TRBD2. The CDR3 runs to 15 residues. The trim removed 4 bases at V and 2 bases at J, leaving 8 bases unmatched. In germline, CDR1 is LGHDT, CDR2 YNNKEL (reference sequence). CDR3 bases: TGTGCCAGCAGCCGAACCGGGACTACGACCTACGAGCAGTACTTC. It codes for CASSRTGTTTYEQYF.

There are a few counts of this clonotype. V gene TRBV2 combines with J gene TRBJ2-1; tentatively, D is TRBD2 (7 bases). V was shortened by 6 bases and J by 6 bases, with 21 bases between the two germline ends. CDR3 length equals 16 residues. Germline CDR1 reads SNHLY; CDR2 reads FYNNEI. The CDR3 sequence is CASRRTGHAGANEQFF. The DNA for the CDR3 is TGTGCCAGCAGGCGCACGGGACACGCGGGGGCCAATGAGCAGTTCTTC.